The next 19 T cell receptor beta chains were all read from a single sample in a study of a mutant IDH1 vaccine in newly diagnosed glioma. Profiled with immunoSEQ multiplex PCR; TCRdb holds only in-frame clones, not every one. The top ten hold 6% to 7.5% of the sample, which has over 45,000 clones, 84% seen once. Time point noted: week 5, during vaccination. Vaccine doses each comprised 300 ug of mutant IDH1 20-mer peptide, with topical imiquimod. These receptors have no identified antigens. Sample: PBMCs, taken from a glioma patient whose treatment included an IDH1 peptide vaccine. Receptor source: a woman in her fifties or sixties with glioma.

This clone has just a few counts. The V call is TRBV2, the J call TRBJ2-1, with 8 bases fitting TRBD1. The CDR3 totals 13 residues. Germline values: CDR1 SNHLY, CDR2 FYNNEI. J lost 8 bases, V lost 6 bases, and 6 bases had no gene match. The CDR3 DNA follows: TGTGCCAGCAGCCTGGACAGGGTTGATGAGCAGTTCTTC. Its translation is CASSLDRVDEQFF. Drawing the rest from reference TRBV2 and TRBJ2-1, the complete variable domain is EPEVTQTPSHQVTQMGQEVILRCVPISNHLYFYWYRQILGQKVEFLVSFYNNEISEKSEIFDDQFSVERPDGSNFTLKIRSTKLEDSAMYFCASSLDRVDEQFFGPGTRLTVL.

The chain uses TRBV27 and TRBJ2-7, with 7 nucleotides matching TRBD2. Trimming at V came to 5 bases and at J to 7 bases, leaving 8 bases not matched to a gene. Germline-derived CDR1 and CDR2 are MNHEY and SMNVEV (reference sequence). This CDR3 spans 13 amino acids. The CDR3 loop reads CASSPGGWGEQYF. The CDR3 nucleotides are TGTGCCAGCAGTCCGGGGGGATGGGGAGAGCAGTACTTC.

V is TRBV6-1 and J is TRBJ1-5; 8 bases map to TRBD1. Germline assignment: CDR1 MNHNS and CDR2 SASEGT. This CDR3 comprises 13 residues. V dropped 9 bases and J dropped 2; count of bases not matched to a gene: 3. The CDR3 coding sequence is TGTGCCAGTCAGACAGGGGGCAATCAGCCCCAGCATTTT. This codes for CASQTGGNQPQHF.

The sample holds a few counts of this clone. The chain joins TRBV28 to TRBJ1-6; maybe TRBD1 (5 bases). This CDR3 contains 15 residues. Trimming cost V 5 bases and J 5 bases, with 13 bases left between them. Germline V gives CDR1 MDHEN, CDR2 SYDVKM. The chain's CDR3 is CASSPTQEDNSPLHF. The CDR3 DNA reads TGTGCCAGCAGTCCCACACAGGAAGATAATTCACCCCTCCACTTT.

This chain connects TRBV7-2 to TRBJ2-7; TRBD1 aligns across 9 bases. The V gene's germline CDR1 is SGHTA and CDR2 FQGNSA. The V segment lost 5 bases and the J segment 0 bases; nucleotides outside the gene matches: 8. The CDR3 contains 16 residues. The CDR3 sequence: CASSHRTGVPSYEQYF. The CDR3, as DNA: TGTGCCAGCAGCCATCGGACAGGGGTCCCCTCCTACGAGCAGTACTTC.

The chain carries TRBV5-1 and TRBJ1-1; 12 nucleotides agree with TRBD1. The CDR3 totals 18 residues. Trimming removed 4 bases from V and 1 base from J; junction bases left unmatched: 11. CDR1 and CDR2 from the germline V gene are SGHRS and YFSETQ. This chain's CDR3 is CASSHPPGQGAGNTEAFF. In DNA form, the CDR3 reads TGCGCCAGCAGCCATCCCCCGGGACAGGGGGCTGGGAACACTGAAGCTTTCTTT.

V and J are TRBV4-2 and TRBJ2-5, with 7 bases that match TRBD2. This CDR3 contains 13 residues. After removal of 5 bases from V and 6 bases from J, the junction contained 6 bases not matched to a gene. The germline CDR1 and CDR2 sequences are LGHNA and YNFKEQ. The CDR3 spells CASSTRTSQTQYF. The CDR3, as DNA: TGTGCCAGCAGCACGCGGACTAGTCAGACCCAGTACTTC.

This chain joins TRBV5-4 and TRBJ2-7; 8 positions agree with TRBD1. CDR1 is SGHNT and CDR2 is YYREEE in the germline V gene (reference sequence). There are 14 residues in the CDR3. J was trimmed by 2 bases and V by 3 bases; bases with no gene match: 4. CDR3 DNA: TGTGCCAGCAGCTGGGGGACAGGAACCTACGAGCAGTACTTC. Translation: CASSWGTGTYEQYF.

This sequence joins TRBV6-5 and TRBJ1-6; TRBD1 aligns across 7 bases. With 6 bases clipped from V and 9 bases from J, the junction kept 5 bases outside the gene matches. The CDR3 contains 13 residues. Per the germline V gene, CDR1 is MNHEY and CDR2 is SVGAGI. This CDR3 reads CASRWDRISPLHF. Here the CDR3 DNA reads TGTGCCAGCAGGTGGGACAGAATTTCACCCCTCCACTTT.

The chain recombines TRBV19 with TRBJ1-1; D unclear. The CDR3 totals 13 residues. CDR1 LNHDA and CDR2 SQIVND come from the germline V gene (reference sequence). The V gene lost 6 bases and the J gene lost 9 bases, with 17 bases spanning the gap. The CDR3 bases are TGTGCCAGTAGCCCCACCCTGCCGCAGAAAGCTTTCTTT. This codes for CASSPTLPQKAFF.

This clone occurred a few times. This chain joins TRBV30 and TRBJ1-1; D is perhaps TRBD1 (5 bases). The CDR3 extends over 14 amino acids. Germline V gene data show CDR1 as GTSNPN and CDR2 as SVGIG (reference sequence). V lost 1 base and J lost 1, with 10 bases in between. The CDR3 DNA follows: TGTGCCTGGAGTGGGGGGAACAAGAACACTGAAGCTTTCTTT. This codes for CAWSGGNKNTEAFF.

The rearrangement links TRBV28 to TRBJ2-7, with D tentatively TRBD1 or TRBD2 (6 bases each). Germline lookup yields CDR1 MDHEN and CDR2 SYDVKM. Between the trimmed V and J ends, which lost 10 bases and 4 bases, there was a span of 14 bases. The CDR3 consists of 12 residues. The CDR3 sequence is CATRQEGYEQYF. DNA of the CDR3: TGTGCCACCCGACAGGAGGGGTACGAGCAGTACTTC.

This sequence joins TRBV19 and TRBJ1-5; D is unresolved. The CDR3 is made up of 14 amino acids. The germline V gene encodes CDR1 LNHDA and CDR2 SQIVND (reference sequence). The V and J ends lost 5 bases and 4 bases respectively, with 12 bases between them. This chain's CDR3 is CASSGMVANQPQHF. For the CDR3, the DNA is TGTGCCAGTAGTGGCATGGTAGCTAATCAGCCCCAGCATTTT.

The chain carries TRBV2 and TRBJ1-5; no definite D call. V was pared by 5 bases and J by 2 bases, with 7 bases between. Germline loops: CDR1 SNHLY, CDR2 FYNNEI. The CDR3 loop spans 13 amino acids. The CDR3 loop is CASSSSRNQPQHF. The CDR3 nucleotides read TGTGCCAGCAGTAGTTCCCGCAATCAGCCCCAGCATTTT. Drawing the rest from reference TRBV2 and TRBJ1-5, the complete variable domain is EPEVTQTPSHQVTQMGQEVILRCVPISNHLYFYWYRQILGQKVEFLVSFYNNEISEKSEIFDDQFSVERPDGSNFTLKIRSTKLEDSAMYFCASSSSRNQPQHFGDGTRLSIL.

The chain's CDR3 is CASSQAGYTNQPQHF. Here the CDR3 DNA reads TGCGCCAGCAGCCAAGCGGGGTATACCAATCAGCCCCAGCATTTT. This chain joins TRBV4-1 and TRBJ1-5; no reliable D call. The CDR3 consists of 15 residues. With 1 base removed from V and 3 bases from J, the gap between germline ends came to 10 bases. Per germline, CDR1 MGHRA and CDR2 YSYEKL.

CDR3 protein: CASSSGQGTGSPLHF. The DNA for the CDR3 is TGTGCCAGCAGCTCAGGACAGGGGACGGGTTCACCCCTCCACTTT. V is TRBV7-3 and J is TRBJ1-6; 9 bases agree with TRBD1. Germline CDR1 and CDR2: SGHTA and FQGTGA. V shed 4 bases and J 9 bases; nucleotides not matched to a gene: 7. This CDR3 has 15 residues.

This clone has a single count. The chain links TRBV5-6 to TRBJ2-5; D is undetermined. The J call may be wrong; the DNA end is better matched by TRBJ2-7. The CDR3 extends over 12 amino acids. CDR1 and CDR2 (germline): SGHDT, YYEEEE. The CDR3 protein is CASSQTVSEQYF. For the CDR3, the DNA is TGTGCCAGCAGCCAAACGGTCTCCGAGCAGTACTTC.

The chain has TRBV7-2 and TRBJ1-2; D remains unclear. Germline lookup yields CDR1 SGHTA and CDR2 FQGNSA. With 2 bases removed from V and 0 bases from J, the gap between germline ends came to 10 bases. The CDR3 covers 15 residues. The DNA for the CDR3 is TGTGCCAGCAGCTTATCGACCAATTCTAACTATGGCTACACCTTC. As protein: CASSLSTNSNYGYTF. The complete variable domain, with remaining parts taken from reference TRBV7-2 and TRBJ1-2, reads GAGVSQSPSNKVTEKGKDVELRCDPISGHTALYWYRQSLGQGLEFLIYFQGNSAPDKSGLPSDRFSAERTGGSVSTLTIQRTQQEDSAVYLCASSLSTNSNYGYTFGSGTRLTVV.

The chain combines TRBV7-8 with TRBJ1-4, with D perhaps TRBD1 (6 bases). CDR3 size: 17 residues. Trimming cost V 6 bases and J 2 bases, with 19 bases left between them. Germline loops: CDR1 SGHVS, CDR2 FQNEAQ. The CDR3 is CASSNRGGRLTNEKLFF. The DNA for the CDR3 is TGTGCCAGCAGTAACCGAGGGGGTAGATTGACTAATGAAAAACTGTTTTTT.